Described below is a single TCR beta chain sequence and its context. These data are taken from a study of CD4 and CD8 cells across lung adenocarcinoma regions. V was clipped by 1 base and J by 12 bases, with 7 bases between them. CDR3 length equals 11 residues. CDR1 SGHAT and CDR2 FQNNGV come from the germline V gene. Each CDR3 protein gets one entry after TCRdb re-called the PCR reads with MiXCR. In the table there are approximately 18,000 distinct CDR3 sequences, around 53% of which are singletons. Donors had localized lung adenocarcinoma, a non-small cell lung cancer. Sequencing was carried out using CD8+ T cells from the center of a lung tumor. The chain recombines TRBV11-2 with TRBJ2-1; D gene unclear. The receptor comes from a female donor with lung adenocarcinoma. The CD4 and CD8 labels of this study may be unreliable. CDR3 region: CASSLAVGQFF. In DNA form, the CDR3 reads TGTGCCAGCAGCTTAGCGGTTGGGCAGTTCTTC.